This T cell receptor beta chain came from a study of blood T cell repertoires in COVID-19. Background on the study: Collection of acute and convalescent COVID-19 samples took place in the United States, Italy and Spain. T cells, B-cell-depleted T cells, or PBMCs supplied cDNA or gDNA.

Authors' analysis steps: Estimates of nucleated cell counts were drawn from the amplification of reference gene primers. Clones were sequenced by immunoSEQ multiplex PCR, and TCRdb holds only the in-frame ones, with some missing. Clone size and the V and J calls come from that table; the DNA yielded D and trimming. The table has around 130,000 clones, roughly 77% seen once. This CDR3 comprises 15 residues. CDR1 and CDR2 (germline): SGHTA, FQGTGA. V shed 1 base and J shed 6 bases, with 10 bases lying between them. Sequencing input: peripheral blood. The chain employs TRBV7-3 and TRBJ1-6; D gene uncertain. This TCR derives from a man between 60 and 75 years old with active or convalescent COVID-19. The CDR3 DNA follows: TGTGCCAGCAGCTTAAATACCGCGGGTAATTCACCCCTCCACTTT. It yields the protein CASSLNTAGNSPLHF.